Given below is one T cell receptor beta chain in context. This specimen comes from a study of shared clonotypes between healthy human individuals. It was 250 to 350 ng DNA, about 33,000 T cell genomes, that went into each replicate PCR of unsorted PBMC. TCRdb keeps only in-frame clones here, not all; method: immunoSEQ multiplex PCR. The data show 450,000 to 650,000 clones, roughly 79% seen once. The source of this sequence is a woman in her forties in good health. Some clones in this sample may be carry-over from other donors' samples. Sample: PBMCs.

The CDR3 DNA sequence: TGTGCCAGCAGCTTATCGCTAGCAGCCTACAATGAGCAGTTCTTC. It translates to CASSLSLAAYNEQFF. The chain carries TRBV7-9 and TRBJ2-1; D perhaps matches TRBD2 (5 bases). CDR1 is SEHNR and CDR2 is FQNEAQ in the germline V gene (reference sequence). The CDR3 length is 15 residues. Between the trimmed V and J ends, which lost 2 bases and 2 bases, there was a span of 10 bases.